The clone carrying this T cell receptor beta chain was seen only a few times. Its antigen is unidentified. This entry belongs to a study of T cells in Graves' hyperthyroidism and ophthalmopathy. Findings and limits, study-wide: A 13 V-J model separated ophthalmopathy from stable hyperthyroidism. Most thyroid-expanded clonotypes above 0.001 were also found in blood.

TCR beta CDR3 region amplification was performed from RNA transcripts. When the TCR CDR3 underwent first-round RT-PCR, the HTBI primer set was used. MiXCR was run by TCRdb on the multiplex PCR reads, yielding one entry per CDR3 protein. The table has about 290,000 distinct CDR3 sequences, about 14% seen once; the top ten hold almost 8%. The V end lost 0 bases, the J end lost 5 bases, and 11 bases lay between the germline ends. The CDR3 loop spans 14 amino acids. Germline values: CDR1 LGHDT, CDR2 YNNKEL (reference sequence). What was sequenced was blood. This TCR came from a woman under 40 with Graves' hyperthyroidism that later progressed to Graves' ophthalmopathy. V gene TRBV3-1 combines with J gene TRBJ2-7; possibly TRBD2 for D (7 bases). The CDR3 reads CASSQEGGPHEQYF. CDR3 nucleotide sequence: TGTGCCAGCAGCCAAGAGGGGGGGCCTCACGAGCAGTACTTC.